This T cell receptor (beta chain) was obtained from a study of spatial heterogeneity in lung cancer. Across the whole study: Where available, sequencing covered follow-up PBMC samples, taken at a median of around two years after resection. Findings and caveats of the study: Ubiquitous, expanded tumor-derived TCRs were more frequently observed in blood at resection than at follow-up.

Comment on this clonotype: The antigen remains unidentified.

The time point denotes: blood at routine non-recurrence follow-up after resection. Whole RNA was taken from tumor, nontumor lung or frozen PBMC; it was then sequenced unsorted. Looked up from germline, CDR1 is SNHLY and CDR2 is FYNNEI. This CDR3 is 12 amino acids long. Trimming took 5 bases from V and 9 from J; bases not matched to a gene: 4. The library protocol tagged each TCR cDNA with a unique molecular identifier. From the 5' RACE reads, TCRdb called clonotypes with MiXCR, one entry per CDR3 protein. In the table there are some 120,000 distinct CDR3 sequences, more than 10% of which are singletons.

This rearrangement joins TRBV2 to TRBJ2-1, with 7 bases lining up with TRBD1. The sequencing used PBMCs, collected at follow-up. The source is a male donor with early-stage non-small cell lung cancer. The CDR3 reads CASSLTGAEQFF. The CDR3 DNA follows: TGTGCCAGCAGTCTTACAGGGGCTGAGCAGTTCTTC.